This T cell receptor beta chain was sequenced for a study of T cells expressing NK-cell markers. Across the whole study: Seven sequenced donors out of eight were HCMV-seropositive, one seronegative.

Broader study findings: Also leading the CD3+CD56-NKG2C+ fraction in several donors were these clonotypes. About six donors carried dominant NKG2C+ clonotypes that made up about 1.0-7.5% of their CD8+ T cells.

5'RACE template switching with UMIs produced the TCR beta cDNA. TCRdb reworked the 5' RACE reads into one entry per CDR3 protein, no DNA. The sample has some 110,000 distinct CDR3 sequences. Germline assignment: CDR1 MNHEY and CDR2 SMNVEV (reference sequence). The CDR3 length is 17 residues. To note about this clonotype: The antigen is unknown.

The sequenced sample was blood T cells: a sorted CD56 or NKG2C T cell subset, CD4+ or CD8+ T cells, or bulk PBMC T cells (not recorded which). The TCR comes from a woman between 18 and 70 years old in good health. The chain joins TRBV27 to TRBJ1-2; the TCRdb D gene call, TRBD1, has no DNA to confirm it. The CDR3 sequence is CASSQGAGTAVYYGYTF.